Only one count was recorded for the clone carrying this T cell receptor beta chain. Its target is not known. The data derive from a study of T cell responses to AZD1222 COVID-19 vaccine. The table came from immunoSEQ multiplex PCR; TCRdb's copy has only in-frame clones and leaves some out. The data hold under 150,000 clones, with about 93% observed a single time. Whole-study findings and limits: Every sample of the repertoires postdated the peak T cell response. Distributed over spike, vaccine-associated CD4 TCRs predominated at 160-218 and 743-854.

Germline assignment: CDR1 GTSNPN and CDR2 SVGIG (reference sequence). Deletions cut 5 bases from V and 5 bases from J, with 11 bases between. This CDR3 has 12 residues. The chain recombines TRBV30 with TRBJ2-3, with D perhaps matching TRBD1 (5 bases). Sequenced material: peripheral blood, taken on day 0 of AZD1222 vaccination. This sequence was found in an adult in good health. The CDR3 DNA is TGTGCCTGGGGTGACAGTGAAGATACGCAGTATTTT. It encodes CAWGDSEDTQYF.